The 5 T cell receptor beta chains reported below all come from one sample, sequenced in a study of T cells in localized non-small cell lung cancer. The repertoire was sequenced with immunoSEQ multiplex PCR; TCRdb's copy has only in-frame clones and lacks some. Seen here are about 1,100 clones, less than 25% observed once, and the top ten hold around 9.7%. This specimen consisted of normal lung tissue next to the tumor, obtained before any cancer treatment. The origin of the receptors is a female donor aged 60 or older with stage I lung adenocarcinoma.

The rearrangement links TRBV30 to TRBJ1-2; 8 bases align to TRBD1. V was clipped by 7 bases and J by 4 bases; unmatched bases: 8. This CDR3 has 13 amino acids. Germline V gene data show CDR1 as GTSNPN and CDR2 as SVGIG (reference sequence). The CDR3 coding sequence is TGTGCCTACAACGGACAGGGACGCTATGGCTACACCTTC. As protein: CAYNGQGRYGYTF.

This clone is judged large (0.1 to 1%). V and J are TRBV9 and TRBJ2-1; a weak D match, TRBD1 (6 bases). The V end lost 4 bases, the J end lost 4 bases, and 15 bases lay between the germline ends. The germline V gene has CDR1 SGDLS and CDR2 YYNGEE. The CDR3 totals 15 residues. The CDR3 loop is CASSPQGTKYNEQFF. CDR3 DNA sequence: TGTGCCAGCAGCCCCCAGGGGACAAAATACAATGAGCAGTTCTTC.

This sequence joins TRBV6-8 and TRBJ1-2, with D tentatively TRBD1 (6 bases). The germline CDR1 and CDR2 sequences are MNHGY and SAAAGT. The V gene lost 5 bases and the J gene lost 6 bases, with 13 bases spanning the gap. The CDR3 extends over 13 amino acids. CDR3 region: CASSDAQGNGYTF. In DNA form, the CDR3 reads TGTGCCAGCAGTGATGCACAGGGTAATGGCTACACCTTC.

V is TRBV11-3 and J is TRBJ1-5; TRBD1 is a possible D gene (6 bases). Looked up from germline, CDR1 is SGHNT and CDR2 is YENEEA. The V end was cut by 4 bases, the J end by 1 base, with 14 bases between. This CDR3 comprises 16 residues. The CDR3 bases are TGTGCCAGCAGCTCACAGGGATTGGGAAGCAATCAGCCCCAGCATTTT. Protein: CASSSQGLGSNQPQHF.

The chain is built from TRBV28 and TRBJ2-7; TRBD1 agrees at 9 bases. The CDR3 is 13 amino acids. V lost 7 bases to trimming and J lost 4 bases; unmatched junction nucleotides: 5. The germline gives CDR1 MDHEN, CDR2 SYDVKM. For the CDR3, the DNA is TGTGCCAGCACCACAGGGGGCGAGTACGAGCAGTACTTC. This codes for CASTTGGEYEQYF.